This T cell receptor beta chain was captured by sequencing in a study of technical replicates of blood from four donors. Some clones are missing from TCRdb's copy, which holds only in-frame ones; the method was immunoSEQ multiplex PCR. The sample shows approximately 70,000 clones, 95% to 97% of them seen only once. The V gene's germline CDR1 is KGHSH and CDR2 LQKENI. This CDR3 comprises 15 residues. V gave up 3 bases and J gave up 0 bases; unmatched junction bases: 3. The J gene is TRBJ2-7, the V gene TRBV18, with TRBD1 identical over 9 bases. This sequence originates from a human donor in good health. The sequencing sample was made of T cells isolated from PBMCs. CDR3 in amino acids: CASSPGTGSSYEQYF. CDR3 coding DNA: TGTGCCAGCTCACCCGGGACAGGGTCCTCCTACGAGCAGTACTTC.